This T cell receptor (beta chain) derives from a study of T-cell reconstitution after alpha-beta-depleted transplantation in children. Germline values: CDR1 SNHLY, CDR2 FYNNEI. The CDR3 contains 15 residues. V dropped 6 bases and J dropped 0 bases, with 12 bases sitting between them. The TCRbeta library incorporated unique molecular identifiers. MiXCR, run by TCRdb on the PCR reads, gives a single entry per CDR3 protein. This sample yields around 360,000 distinct CDR3 sequences, of which 10% to 13% are seen a single time; roughly 2.5% belongs to the top ten. A few counts support this clonotype. The chain is built from TRBV2 and TRBJ1-5; maybe TRBD1 (6 bases). The sample consisted of PBMCs from the stem cell graft donor, taken from the stem cell graft. This clonotype was sampled from a human donor who donated a stem cell graft to a child with acute lymphoblastic leukemia. DNA for the CDR3: TGTGCCAGCAGGGACAGAGCTGATAGCAATCAGCCCCAGCATTTT. Translating gives CASRDRADSNQPQHF. The entire variable domain, with the rest obtained from reference TRBV2 and TRBJ1-5, is as follows: EPEVTQTPSHQVTQMGQEVILRCVPISNHLYFYWYRQILGQKVEFLVSFYNNEISEKSEIFDDQFSVERPDGSNFTLKIRSTKLEDSAMYFCASRDRADSNQPQHFGDGTRLSIL.